Listed here are 15 T cell receptor beta chains from one sample, sequenced in a study of blood T cell repertoires in COVID-19. Only in-frame clones appear in the TCRdb table, and some are missing; sequencing was by immunoSEQ multiplex PCR. The sample holds about 140,000 clones, roughly 77% seen once. What was sequenced was peripheral blood. These receptors were taken from a man aged 60 to 75 with acute or convalescent COVID-19.

The chain is built from TRBV27 and TRBJ2-5, with D possibly being TRBD2 (5 bases). This CDR3 spans 14 amino acids. The germline CDR1 and CDR2 sequences are MNHEY and SMNVEV (reference sequence). V lost 0 bases to trimming and J lost 5 bases, with 10 bases between them. The CDR3 protein is CASSLSSAAETQYF. CDR3 coding DNA: TGTGCCAGCAGTTTATCGTCAGCGGCTGAGACCCAGTACTTC.

The rearrangement joins TRBV29-1 to TRBJ1-1, with 9 positions matching TRBD1. This CDR3 contains 14 residues. CDR1 is SQVTM and CDR2 is ANQGSEA in the germline V gene. Trimming cost V 5 bases and J 5 bases; bases outside gene matches: 9. CDR3 bases: TGCAGCGTTTGCGAGACAGGGGGTATTACTGAAGCTTTCTTT. It encodes CSVCETGGITEAFF.

In its sample, this clone was seen many times. This sequence joins TRBV28 and TRBJ2-2, with TRBD2 as a possible D gene (6 bases). The CDR3 totals 14 residues. Trimming removed 3 bases from V and 6 bases from J, with 11 bases in between. The germline CDR1 and CDR2 sequences are MDHEN and SYDVKM. The CDR3 region has the DNA TGTGCCAGCAGTTTCCCGGAGGGGTCCGGGGAGCTGTTTTTT. This encodes CASSFPEGSGELFF.

The CDR3 DNA is TGTGCCAGCAGTTTATTCCAGCGAGACCAAGAGACCCAGTACTTC. Amino acid sequence: CASSLFQRDQETQYF. The V and J genes are TRBV27 and TRBJ2-5; no reliable D call. Germline lookup yields CDR1 MNHEY and CDR2 SMNVEV (reference sequence). The CDR3 runs 15 residues. Deletions cut 1 base from V and 0 bases from J, with 9 bases between.

The CDR3 here is CASSLASADTEAFF. For the CDR3, the DNA is TGTGCCAGCAGCTTAGCCAGTGCCGACACTGAAGCTTTCTTT. The rearrangement joins TRBV13 to TRBJ1-1; D is ambiguous. This CDR3 is 14 amino acids long. V lost 1 base and J lost 3, with 9 bases in between. In germline, CDR1 is PRHDT, CDR2 FYEKMQ (reference sequence).

This chain links TRBV6-2 or TRBV6-3 with TRBJ2-3; 15 bases line up with TRBD2. V gave up 5 bases and J gave up 0 bases; unmatched junction bases: 9. Germline loops: CDR1 MNHEY, CDR2 SVGEGT. This CDR3 spans 19 amino acids. In DNA, the CDR3 is TGTGCCAGCAGTGACCGATGGGGGACTAGCGGGAGGAGCACAGATACGCAGTATTTT. It translates to CASSDRWGTSGRSTDTQYF.

The gene calls are TRBV5-1 and TRBJ2-2; 7 bases match TRBD2. The germline V gene encodes CDR1 SGHRS and CDR2 YFSETQ. After removal of 0 bases from V and 0 bases from J, the junction contained 5 bases not matched to a gene. The CDR3 covers 17 residues. CDR3 sequence (DNA): TGCGCCAGCAGCTTGGCCGCTAGCGGCTCGAACACCGGGGAGCTGTTTTTT. Encoded protein: CASSLAASGSNTGELFF.

J is TRBJ2-7 and V is TRBV7-2, with D hard to call. Germline CDR1 SGHTA, CDR2 FQGNSA. The CDR3 totals 12 residues. Trimming removed 6 bases from V and 2 bases from J, with 8 bases in between. The CDR3 sequence: CASRVSAYEQYF. The DNA for the CDR3 is TGTGCCAGCAGGGTCAGTGCCTACGAGCAGTACTTC.

This clone showed up just once. The chain recombines TRBV7-9 with TRBJ1-1, with D perhaps TRBD1 (5 bases). Trimming shortened V by 5 bases and J by 10 bases, and 14 bases separated the two germline ends. Germline values: CDR1 SEHNR, CDR2 FQNEAQ (reference sequence). CDR3 length equals 12 residues. The CDR3 sequence: CASSLLGEGAFF. Written as DNA, the CDR3 is TGTGCCAGCAGCCTATTAGGGGAGGGAGCTTTCTTT.

This clone was seen more than once but under ten times. This chain uses TRBV15 with TRBJ1-4; 7 bases are a match to TRBD1. CDR1 and CDR2 (germline): LNHNV, YYDKDF (reference sequence). This CDR3 has 15 amino acids. The junction had 5 bases not matched to a gene; V was cut back by 2 bases and J by 5 bases. The CDR3 is CATSRHRGLNEKLFF. CDR3 coding DNA: TGTGCCACCAGCAGACACAGGGGCCTAAATGAAAAACTGTTTTTT.

This chain connects TRBV15 to TRBJ2-1; 10 bases fit TRBD2. CDR1 LNHNV and CDR2 YYDKDF come from the germline V gene (reference sequence). The CDR3 extends over 17 amino acids. Unmatched junction bases numbered 9, after V lost 0 bases and J lost 7 bases. CDR3 loop: CATSRDLGAGGKNEQFF. The CDR3 nucleotides read TGTGCCACCAGCAGAGATCTGGGAGCGGGGGGGAAAAATGAGCAGTTCTTC.

The chain carries TRBV6-6 and TRBJ2-3; weak D call: TRBD1 (8 bases). This CDR3 is built from 15 residues. Germline-derived CDR1 and CDR2 are MNHNY and SVGAGI (reference sequence). With 7 bases removed from V and 1 base from J, the gap between germline ends came to 15 bases. The chain's CDR3 is CASTNRGRGTDTQYF. The CDR3 DNA follows: TGTGCCAGCACCAACAGGGGGAGGGGCACAGATACGCAGTATTTT.

This clone has a handful of counts. V and J are TRBV19 and TRBJ2-7; no definite D call. V was clipped by 5 bases and J by 1 base, with 9 bases between them. Germline loops: CDR1 LNHDA, CDR2 SQIVND (reference sequence). The CDR3 is 13 residues long. The CDR3 DNA follows: TGTGCCAGTAGTCCGGTCCTTTCCTACGAGCAGTACTTC. Protein sequence: CASSPVLSYEQYF.

V gene TRBV2 combines with J gene TRBJ1-2; weak D call: TRBD1 (6 bases). Trimming pared 1 base from V and 0 bases from J, leaving 9 bases between. Germline CDR1 reads SNHLY; CDR2 reads FYNNEI. This CDR3 region has 15 residues. In DNA form, the CDR3 reads TGTGCCAGCAGTGAAGTACAGGGCGCTAACTATGGCTACACCTTC. Translated, it gives CASSEVQGANYGYTF.

This chain uses TRBV5-1 with TRBJ2-3, with TRBD1 identical over 11 bases. Germline CDR1 reads SGHRS; CDR2 reads YFSETQ. The ends lost 4 bases at V and 5 bases at J; junction bases unmatched: 6. This CDR3 contains 15 residues. Here the CDR3 DNA reads TGCGCCAGCAGCGTGGGACAGGGGGAAGGAGATACGCAGTATTTT. Translating gives CASSVGQGEGDTQYF.